The 11 T cell receptor beta chains below were found in one sample sequenced in a study of CD8 T cells in Susac syndrome. RNA in amounts of roughly 0.5 to 1 ug was reverse transcribed with random hexamers. In TCRdb, the immunoSEQ multiplex PCR reads were re-called with MiXCR into one record per CDR3 protein. The repertoire holds around 200,000 distinct CDR3 sequences, nearly 97% seen once, with approximately 0.1% in the top ten. The sequencing sample was made of CD4+ T cells from PBMCs. The origin of the receptors is a human donor with multiple sclerosis.

The V call is TRBV5-6, the J call TRBJ2-2; D is uncertain. V was shortened by 2 bases and J by 5 bases, with 7 bases between the two germline ends. The CDR3 has 13 amino acids. Germline-derived CDR1 and CDR2 are SGHDT and YYEEEE. The CDR3 nucleotides read TGTGCCAGCAGCTTAGTACAGACCGGGGAGCTGTTTTTT. Its protein is CASSLVQTGELFF.

The CDR3: CASSMGIGTATDTQYF. In DNA, the CDR3 is TGTGCCAGCAGCATGGGAATCGGGACTGCCACAGATACGCAGTATTTT. The genes are TRBV7-2 and TRBJ2-3, with D perhaps matching TRBD2 (6 bases). V lost 5 bases and J 2 bases, leaving 17 bases between the germline ends. The CDR3 runs to 16 residues. CDR1 is SGHTA and CDR2 is FQGNSA in the germline V gene.

The V call is TRBV12-3 or TRBV12-4, the J call TRBJ2-3; the match to TRBD2 covers 7 bases. V lost 5 bases and J lost 0; bases outside the gene matches: 11. The CDR3 spans 17 residues. The CDR3 nucleotides are TGTGCCAGCAGTGCCCTAGCGGCCCCAACCAGCACAGATACGCAGTATTTT. Translation gives CASSALAAPTSTDTQYF.

The chain combines TRBV29-1 with TRBJ1-5; 7 bases map to TRBD1. CDR1 and CDR2 from the germline V gene are SQVTM and ANQGSEA. The J segment lost 5 bases and the V segment lost 6 bases, leaving 10 bases of the junction unmatched. The CDR3 covers 14 residues. The CDR3 protein is CSVSSRGVDQPQHF. The CDR3 DNA sequence: TGCAGCGTATCTTCCAGGGGGGTGGATCAGCCCCAGCATTTT. Full variable domain (outside the CDR3, taken from reference TRBV29-1 and TRBJ1-5): SAVISQKPSRDICQRGTSLTIQCQVDSQVTMMFWYRQQPGQSLTLIATANQGSEATYESGFVIDKFPISRPNLTFSTLTVSNMSPEDSSIYLCSVSSRGVDQPQHFGDGTRLSIL.

The chain couples TRBV7-9 to TRBJ2-3; no firm D call. The CDR3 runs to 13 residues. V lost 6 bases and J 4 bases, leaving 11 bases between the germline ends. Germline CDR1 SEHNR, CDR2 FQNEAQ (reference sequence). CDR3 amino acids: CASREGKADTQYF. The CDR3 DNA reads as TGTGCCAGCAGAGAAGGAAAAGCAGATACGCAGTATTTT.

V and J are TRBV3-1 and TRBJ1-4, with unresolved D. V was pared by 2 bases and J by 8 bases, with 6 bases between. The CDR3 sequence is 12 residues long. The germline V gene has CDR1 LGHDT and CDR2 YNNKEL (reference sequence). In nucleotides, the CDR3 is TGTGCCAGCAGCCAAATGGGCGAAAAACTGTTTTTT. This sequence encodes CASSQMGEKLFF.

The chain uses TRBV3-1 and TRBJ1-1; D is uncertain. V lost 2 bases to trimming and J lost 5 bases, with 12 bases between them. CDR3 length: 14 residues. Germline CDR1 LGHDT, CDR2 YNNKEL (reference sequence). The CDR3 DNA is TGTGCCAGCAGCCAAACCCCGGGGAGTACTGAAGCTTTCTTT. Its translation: CASSQTPGSTEAFF.

J is TRBJ1-1 and V is TRBV7-2, with 9 bases identical to TRBD1. CDR3 length: 16 amino acids. V lost 0 bases and J lost 5; bases outside the gene matches: 7. CDR1 and CDR2 from the germline V gene are SGHTA and FQGNSA. Here the CDR3 DNA reads TGTGCCAGCAGCTTAGCGATGACAGGGGGGAGGACTGAAGCTTTCTTT. Protein: CASSLAMTGGRTEAFF.

The CDR3 loop is CASSPHGRQEDEQYF. CDR3 DNA sequence: TGCGCCAGCAGCCCTCACGGGCGGCAGGAGGACGAGCAGTACTTC. The chain has TRBV4-3 and TRBJ2-7; D possibly corresponds to TRBD2 (5 bases). This CDR3 is 15 amino acids long. The germline V gene has CDR1 LGHNA and CDR2 YSLEER. V was clipped by 4 bases and J by 5 bases, with 18 bases between them.

The chain employs TRBV6-2 or TRBV6-3 and TRBJ1-5; D unresolved. The CDR3 consists of 14 residues. V shed 2 bases and J shed 6 bases, with 11 bases lying between them. Germline V gives CDR1 MNHEY, CDR2 SVGEGT. CDR3 sequence reads: CASSYGGISQPQHF. The CDR3 DNA reads TGTGCCAGCAGTTACGGTGGAATCAGTCAGCCCCAGCATTTT.

V and J are TRBV3-1 and TRBJ1-4, with D possibly matching TRBD1 (5 bases). The germline gives CDR1 LGHDT, CDR2 YNNKEL (reference sequence). The CDR3 consists of 14 residues. The V and J ends lost 4 bases and 5 bases respectively, with 11 bases between them. CDR3 amino acids: CASSPGEGNEKLFF. The CDR3 coding sequence is TGTGCCAGCAGCCCGGGGGAGGGGAATGAAAAACTGTTTTTT.